Detailed here is one TCR beta chain. The antigen remains undetermined. Regarding time point: newly diagnosed GD, antithyroid drugs for less than 3 months. Construction of the TCR library relied on RNA isolated from PBMCs. This sample was included in a study of regulatory T cells in long-lasting Graves disease. CDR3 regions were amplified by Arm-PCR using iRepertoire HTBI primers to build TCR beta libraries. In TCRdb, the multiplex PCR reads were re-called with MiXCR into one record per CDR3 protein. The sample records about 620,000 distinct CDR3 sequences, approximately 15% being singletons. V was cut by 1 base and J by 0 bases, with 15 bases left in between. Germline V gives CDR1 KGHSH, CDR2 LQKENI. The CDR3 length is 18 residues. Points from the study as a whole: TRBV28, TRBJ1-2 and TRBJ2-5 emerged as the favored segments in persistent disease. Among the persistent patients, 2,500 to 3,000 public clonotypes were shared, more than the 950 to 1,000 shared among new patients.

These data also featured in a second study, about T cells in Graves' hyperthyroidism and ophthalmopathy. That source reports: The HTBI set primed first-round TCR CDR3 RT-PCR.

The chain employs TRBV18 and TRBJ1-4; tentative D call: TRBD1 (6 bases). This clonotype was sampled from a young woman with Graves disease. The sample here was peripheral blood mononuclear cells (PBMCs), taken at new diagnosis, from a patient treated with antithyroid drugs. In DNA, the CDR3 is TGTGCCAGCTCACCACGGAGTAAGGGGGGAGCAACTAATGAAAAACTGTTTTTT. As protein: CASSPRSKGGATNEKLFF.